This TCR beta chain appears in the sequencing data of a study of blood T cell repertoires in COVID-19. The wider study: Acute and convalescent COVID-19 specimens originated in the United States, Italy and Spain. The cDNA or gDNA used as material had been derived from T cells, B-cell-depleted T cells, or PBMCs.

In the source study's methods: Amplification of reference gene primers provided the estimated nucleated cell counts. TCRdb keeps only in-frame clones here, not all; method: immunoSEQ multiplex PCR. V and J calls and clone size follow that table, whereas D and trimming were derived from the DNA. Found here are about 220,000 clones, 80% to 90% of them singletons; the top ten hold over 2%. From germline, CDR1 is SGHVS and CDR2 FQNEAQ. This CDR3 is 13 amino acids long. Trimming pared 3 bases from V and 1 base from J, leaving 6 bases between. Material for sequencing was peripheral blood. This TCR was recovered from a man aged 30 to 39 who had recovered from COVID-19. The chain has TRBV7-8 and TRBJ1-1; tentative D call: TRBD1 (5 bases). CDR3 protein: CASSFQGNTEAFF. The CDR3 coding sequence is TGTGCCAGCAGCTTTCAGGGGAACACTGAAGCTTTCTTT. The full variable domain, rest sourced from reference TRBV7-8 and TRBJ1-1, is GAGVSQSPRYKVAKRGQDVALRCDPISGHVSLFWYQQALGQGPEFLTYFQNEAQLDKSGLPSDRFFAERPEGSVSTLKIQRTQQEDSAVYLCASSFQGNTEAFFGQGTRLTVV.